The 23 T cell receptor beta chains below were found in one sample sequenced in a study of cytomegalovirus exposure and HLA in healthy donors. The PCR contained 60 Vbeta and 13 Jbeta primers. Sequenced by immunoSEQ multiplex PCR; TCRdb stores in-frame clones only, minus some. The sample shows about 140,000 clones, roughly 80% of them seen only once. Sequencing input: PBMCs. All receptors derive from a female donor in good health and CMV-seronegative.

The chain joins TRBV6-1 to TRBJ2-1; 7 bases agree with TRBD2. V shed 3 bases and J 3 bases; nucleotides not matched to a gene: 5. Germline V lookup: CDR1 MNHNS, CDR2 SASEGT. The CDR3 runs 15 residues. The CDR3 spells CASSDSGDLYNEQFF. The CDR3 DNA reads as TGTGCCAGCAGTGACAGCGGGGACCTCTACAATGAGCAGTTCTTC.

This clone was seen just once. The chain employs TRBV27 and TRBJ2-3; TRBD1 is a possible D gene (6 bases). The V gene lost 2 bases and the J gene lost 4 bases, with 10 bases spanning the gap. This CDR3 region has 14 residues. Germline CDR1 and CDR2: MNHEY and SMNVEV (reference sequence). The CDR3 protein is CASSLQGLADTQYF. The CDR3 DNA follows: TGTGCCAGCAGTTTACAGGGGTTGGCAGATACGCAGTATTTT.

This sequence joins TRBV19 and TRBJ2-5; TRBD2 matches at 11 bases. Germline lookup yields CDR1 LNHDA and CDR2 SQIVND (reference sequence). V shed 8 bases and J 0 bases; nucleotides not matched to a gene: 2. The CDR3 covers 14 residues. The CDR3 DNA reads as TGTGCCAGTTCTAGCGGGGGGCACCAAGAGACCCAGTACTTC. As protein: CASSSGGHQETQYF.

A few counts support this clone. J is TRBJ1-4 and V is TRBV5-6, with D possibly TRBD1 on 6 matching bases. The CDR3 spans 15 residues. V was pared by 3 bases and J by 5 bases, with 14 bases between. Germline CDR1 SGHDT, CDR2 YYEEEE. DNA of the CDR3: TGTGCCAGCAGCTCGAAGCCTGGACAGAATGAAAAACTGTTTTTT. Its translation: CASSSKPGQNEKLFF.

The chain is built from TRBV5-1 and TRBJ1-1, with D maybe TRBD1 (6 bases). There are 15 residues in the CDR3. Germline CDR1 SGHRS, CDR2 YFSETQ. Trimming took 2 bases from V and 0 from J, leaving 11 bases between them. As DNA, the CDR3 is TGCGCCAGCAGCTTATACAGGGATGTGAACACTGAAGCTTTCTTT. Encoded protein: CASSLYRDVNTEAFF.

This rearrangement joins TRBV10-1 to TRBJ1-1; perhaps TRBD1 as D (6 bases). The germline gives CDR1 WNHNN, CDR2 SYGVQD (reference sequence). Trimming removed 6 bases at V and 1 base at J, with 9 bases between. The CDR3 has 13 amino acids. The CDR3 DNA follows: TGCGCCAGCAGGCAGGGGTGGAACACTGAAGCTTTCTTT. It encodes CASRQGWNTEAFF.

CDR3 sequence: CASSYSAGDSPLHF. CDR3 nucleotides: TGTGCCAGCAGTTATTCCGCAGGGGATTCACCCCTCCACTTT. The chain carries TRBV7-2 and TRBJ1-6; possibly TRBD1 for D (6 bases). Germline loops: CDR1 SGHTA, CDR2 FQGNSA. V was trimmed by 6 bases and J by 8 bases, leaving 14 bases between them. CDR3 length: 14 amino acids.

The chain couples TRBV18 to TRBJ1-2; D remains unclear. This CDR3 spans 15 amino acids. The V gene lost 0 bases and the J gene lost 0 bases, with 8 bases spanning the gap. Germline assignment: CDR1 KGHSH and CDR2 LQKENI. This chain's CDR3 is CASSPPDLANYGYTF. CDR3 nucleotides: TGTGCCAGCTCACCACCGGACTTAGCTAACTATGGCTACACCTTC.

The chain carries TRBV28 and TRBJ1-2; TRBD1 matches 9 bases. V shed 4 bases, J shed 7 bases, and the junction held 10 bases outside the gene matches. The germline V gene has CDR1 MDHEN and CDR2 SYDVKM. This CDR3 is built from 15 residues. CDR3 region: CASSSPGTGSGGYTF. The CDR3 DNA sequence: TGTGCCAGCAGTTCCCCCGGGACAGGGAGTGGTGGCTACACCTTC.

This rearrangement joins TRBV4-2 to TRBJ2-5, with D perhaps TRBD2 (5 bases). Trimming pared 0 bases from V and 5 bases from J, leaving 10 bases between. The CDR3 is made up of 14 amino acids. The germline gives CDR1 LGHNA, CDR2 YNFKEQ. The chain's CDR3 is CASSQDEGVETQYF. CDR3 coding DNA: TGTGCCAGCAGCCAAGACGAGGGAGTCGAGACCCAGTACTTC.

The V call is TRBV5-1, the J call TRBJ2-1; a weak D match, TRBD2 (5 bases). Trimming cost V 4 bases and J 7 bases, with 9 bases left between them. The germline V gene has CDR1 SGHRS and CDR2 YFSETQ. The CDR3 spans 12 residues. The CDR3 loop is CASSQGLNEQFF. For the CDR3, the DNA is TGCGCCAGCAGCCAAGGACTGAATGAGCAGTTCTTC.

The V and J genes are TRBV5-6 and TRBJ2-3; D uncertain. Germline V gives CDR1 SGHDT, CDR2 YYEEEE. V lost 0 bases and J lost 2, with 10 bases in between. This CDR3 spans 15 amino acids. In DNA, the CDR3 is TGTGCCAGCAGCTTGGGTCGGAGAAACACAGATACGCAGTATTTT. Amino acids: CASSLGRRNTDTQYF.

This chain connects TRBV28 to TRBJ1-2; maybe TRBD1 (6 bases). Germline CDR1 MDHEN, CDR2 SYDVKM. Trimming pared 6 bases from V and 2 bases from J, leaving 13 bases between. CDR3 length equals 14 residues. The CDR3 nucleotides read TGTGCCAGCAGCCAAACAGGGATCAACTATGGCTACACCTTC. Translating gives CASSQTGINYGYTF.

This chain connects TRBV6-4 to TRBJ1-1; TRBD1 matches at 7 bases. The ends lost 3 bases at V and 7 bases at J; junction bases unmatched: 5. This CDR3 spans 13 amino acids. Per germline, CDR1 MRHNA and CDR2 SNTAGT. CDR3 residues: CASSEYRGREAFF. The CDR3 bases are TGTGCCAGCAGTGAGTACAGGGGCCGTGAAGCTTTCTTT.

In the case of this clone: One end of the junction is discordant with germline, which a read error may explain. The chain employs TRBV28 and TRBJ1-2, with TRBD1 matching over 8 bases. The CDR3 consists of 13 residues. The germline V gene has CDR1 MDHEN and CDR2 SYDVKM. The CDR3 bases are TGTGCCATCAAAGGGACAGGTGTACATGGCTACCCCTTC. The encoded protein is CAIKGTGVHGYPF.

This chain links TRBV29-1 with TRBJ2-7; TRBD1 is a possible D gene (5 bases). The ends were cut back, 3 bases at V and 5 bases at J, with 11 bases in the middle. The CDR3 totals 12 residues. Germline lookup yields CDR1 SQVTM and CDR2 ANQGSEA. The CDR3, as DNA: TGCAGCGTTGATGGTGGACATAACGAGCAGTACTTC. Amino acids: CSVDGGHNEQYF.

This sequence joins TRBV9 and TRBJ2-1; TRBD2 is a possible D gene (6 bases). V was shortened by 4 bases and J by 6 bases, with 17 bases between the two germline ends. The length of the CDR3 is 15 residues. Germline CDR1 SGDLS, CDR2 YYNGEE. In DNA form, the CDR3 reads TGTGCCAGCAGCCCGAGACCTAGCGCGGTCAATGAGCAGTTCTTC. It specifies CASSPRPSAVNEQFF.

The chain joins TRBV7-2 to TRBJ1-1; 7 bases map to TRBD1. This CDR3 spans 13 amino acids. V gave up 5 bases and J gave up 2 bases; unmatched junction bases: 2. The germline CDR1 and CDR2 sequences are SGHTA and FQGNSA. The CDR3: CASSRQGNTEAFF. The CDR3 DNA reads as TGTGCCAGCAGCCGACAGGGTAACACTGAAGCTTTCTTT.

This rearrangement joins TRBV7-8 to TRBJ2-3; TRBD2 might be the D (6 bases). Germline V gives CDR1 SGHVS, CDR2 FQNEAQ. V lost 1 base, J lost 8 bases, and 19 bases lay in between. This CDR3 contains 16 residues. CDR3 in DNA: TGTGCCAGCAGCTTAGTTCACCCGGGGGAAGAAGGTACGCAGTATTTT. This sequence encodes CASSLVHPGEEGTQYF.

The chain links TRBV2 to TRBJ2-6, with 11 bases identical to TRBD2. Per germline, CDR1 SNHLY and CDR2 FYNNEI. With 4 bases clipped from V and 2 bases from J, the junction kept 10 bases outside the gene matches. CDR3 length: 19 residues. The CDR3 DNA reads TGTGCCAGCAGTGGTGGGTTAGCGGGGGGGGCCACTGGGGCCAACGTCCTGACTTTC. Protein: CASSGGLAGGATGANVLTF.

This chain connects TRBV19 to TRBJ1-2; 7 bases map to TRBD1. Germline assignment: CDR1 LNHDA and CDR2 SQIVND (reference sequence). V shed 2 bases and J 2 bases; nucleotides not matched to a gene: 8. This CDR3 spans 16 amino acids. CDR3 loop: CASSIMTGIQNYGYTF. The CDR3 DNA reads as TGTGCCAGTAGTATAATGACAGGGATTCAGAACTATGGCTACACCTTC.

This chain uses TRBV20-1 with TRBJ1-2; D remains unclear. V lost 7 bases to trimming and J lost 13 bases, with 16 bases between them. The germline V gene has CDR1 DFQATT and CDR2 SNEGSKA (reference sequence). There are 10 residues in the CDR3. The CDR3 nucleotides read TGCAGTGTCGAGGGCTGGGGATGCACCTTC. It yields the protein CSVEGWGCTF.

This clone was seen a handful of times. The genes are TRBV10-1 and TRBJ2-2, with 8 bases matching TRBD1. Trimming took 3 bases from V and 6 from J; bases not matched to a gene: 3. The germline V gene encodes CDR1 WNHNN and CDR2 SYGVQD (reference sequence). The CDR3 length is 14 residues. The CDR3 DNA follows: TGCGCCAGCAGTGAACCAGGGGGCTCCGGGGAGCTGTTTTTT. This encodes CASSEPGGSGELFF.